The TCR beta chain described here comes from a study of patients and donors after allogeneic stem cell transplantation. V lost 4 bases and J lost 4, with 10 bases in between. The CDR3 has 13 amino acids. The germline V gene encodes CDR1 SGHRS and CDR2 YFSETQ. This clonotype was picked up a small number of times. One entry per CDR3 protein results from TCRdb running MiXCR on the RT-PCR reads. The sample holds about 110,000 distinct CDR3 sequences; around 38% are singletons and the top ten take around 26%. The receptor comes from a human donor who was either an allogeneic HSCT recipient or a stem cell or donor lymphocyte infusion donor (not recorded which). It is not recorded whose cells these are; they may come from a transplant donor. Sequenced input: blood, either unsorted or a sorted T cell fraction (not recorded which). The V and J genes are TRBV5-1 and TRBJ2-3; tentatively, D is TRBD1 (5 bases). The CDR3 DNA is TGCGCCAGCAGCCTGGGGCACCCAGATACGCAGTATTTT. Residues: CASSLGHPDTQYF.